These 27 T cell receptor beta chains were all obtained from the same sample, sequenced in a study of T cell responses to AZD1222 COVID-19 vaccine (dated by TCRdb to the early 2020s). The sample's time point label is to be understood as: about 28 days (+/-7) after the second vaccine dose. Library preparation used the immunoSEQ multiplex PCR assay. In its TCRdb copy, this immuneACCESS table keeps in-frame sequences only and misses some clones. Where compared with another copy, unresolved V genes explain less than half of these, and the others have no known cause. This sample lists about 180,000 clones; 94% were detected once. The ten largest account for 1.6% of the sample. The sequencing used peripheral blood, collected 28 days after the second AZD1222 dose. Receptors were obtained from an adult who received the AZD1222 COVID-19 vaccine.

In nucleotides, the CDR3 is TGTGCCAGCAGCGAGTCTGGGATGAAAAACATTCAGTACTTC. It translates to CASSESGMKNIQYF. The V call is TRBV6-2 or TRBV6-3, the J call TRBJ2-4; D uncertain. Per germline, CDR1 MNHEY and CDR2 SVGEGT. CDR3 length: 14 residues. V lost 6 bases, J lost 4 bases, and 13 bases lay in between.

This chain connects TRBV19 to TRBJ1-5, with D hard to call. The CDR3 extends over 15 amino acids. The germline gives CDR1 LNHDA, CDR2 SQIVND (reference sequence). V was trimmed by 1 base and J by 9 bases, leaving 16 bases between them. The CDR3 reads CASSIGLSSFGPQHF. CDR3 nucleotides: TGTGCCAGTAGTATAGGCTTGAGCAGCTTCGGGCCCCAGCATTTT.

The count of this clone is one. The rearrangement links TRBV7-9 to TRBJ2-3; TRBD2 matches 11 bases. Germline V gene lookup returns CDR1 SEHNR and CDR2 FQNEAQ (reference sequence). There are 16 residues in the CDR3. V shed 5 bases and J 4 bases; nucleotides not matched to a gene: 8. The CDR3 sequence: CASSRSGRANADTQYF. In DNA, the CDR3 is TGTGCCAGCAGCCGTAGCGGGAGGGCCAACGCAGATACGCAGTATTTT. Drawing the rest from reference TRBV7-9 and TRBJ2-3, the complete variable domain is DTGVSQNPRHKITKRGQNVTFRCDPISEHNRLYWYRQTLGQGPEFLTYFQNEAQLEKSRLLSDRFSAERPKGSFSTLEIQRTEQGDSAMYLCASSRSGRANADTQYFGPGTRLTVL.

The chain uses TRBV3-1 (or the pseudogene TRBV3-2) and TRBJ1-1, with unresolved D. This CDR3 is built from 12 residues. The V and J ends lost 3 bases and 11 bases respectively, with 13 bases between them. The germline V gene has CDR1 LGHDT and CDR2 YNNKEL (reference sequence). This chain's CDR3 is CASSQAGSVAFF. The CDR3 coding sequence is TGTGCCAGCAGCCAGGCAGGAAGTGTGGCTTTCTTT.

As for this clone: Because the CDR3's place on the DNA is in doubt, the DNA is left out and the CDR3 is given as listed by TCRdb. The chain combines TRBV29-1 with TRBJ1-1; TRBD1, as called in the table, went unchecked against the DNA. Germline V gives CDR1 SQVTM, CDR2 ANQGSEA. The length of the CDR3 is 13 amino acids, counting both ends. The CDR3 region is CSVGAGTGGAGVF.

The CDR3 loop reads CSVKREGYNEQFF. CDR3 DNA sequence: TGCAGCGTTAAGCGGGAAGGGTACAATGAGCAGTTCTTC. The chain uses TRBV29-1 and TRBJ2-1; 7 bases match TRBD2. Germline-derived CDR1 and CDR2 are SQVTM and ANQGSEA. The ends lost 5 bases at V and 4 bases at J; junction bases unmatched: 5. The CDR3 covers 13 residues.

The chain combines TRBV6-5 with TRBJ1-4, with a possible D match to TRBD1 (6 bases). V was cut by 6 bases and J by 5 bases, with 13 bases left in between. The CDR3 length is 14 residues. The germline V gene encodes CDR1 MNHEY and CDR2 SVGAGI. The CDR3 DNA is TGTGCCAGCAGCGGGACAACTGAAAATGAAAAACTGTTTTTT. Residues: CASSGTTENEKLFF.

V is TRBV2 and J is TRBJ2-3, with D perhaps matching TRBD1 (5 bases). Trimming removed 8 bases from V and 1 base from J, with 16 bases in between. The germline V gene has CDR1 SNHLY and CDR2 FYNNEI. This CDR3 comprises 15 residues. CDR3 coding DNA: TGTGCCAGCGGTGGAAGGGGAATAGGCACAGATACGCAGTATTTT. Amino acids: CASGGRGIGTDTQYF. Filled out from reference TRBV2 and TRBJ2-3, the complete variable domain reads EPEVTQTPSHQVTQMGQEVILRCVPISNHLYFYWYRQILGQKVEFLVSFYNNEISEKSEIFDDQFSVERPDGSNFTLKIRSTKLEDSAMYFCASGGRGIGTDTQYFGPGTRLTVL.

The chain joins TRBV14 to TRBJ2-7, with 7 bases fitting TRBD1. The junction had 9 bases not matched to a gene; V was cut back by 4 bases and J by 3 bases. Germline V gene data show CDR1 as SGHDN and CDR2 as FVKESK. CDR3 size: 15 residues. The CDR3 sequence: CASSLGQTASYEQYF. The CDR3 DNA reads as TGTGCCAGCAGCCTGGGACAGACTGCAAGCTACGAGCAGTACTTC.

Only one count was recorded for this clone. The rearrangement uses TRBV28 and TRBJ1-2; D remains ambiguous. The germline CDR1 and CDR2 sequences are MDHEN and SYDVKM. Trimming shortened V by 7 bases and J by 8 bases, and 20 bases separated the two germline ends. This CDR3 comprises 14 residues. The CDR3 reads CASMLAGNYGGYTF. The CDR3 region has the DNA TGTGCCAGCATGCTGGCGGGTAACTATGGAGGCTACACCTTC.

This chain joins TRBV5-4 and TRBJ1-2, with 8 bases identical to TRBD1. CDR3 size: 15 residues. J was trimmed by 2 bases and V by 1 base; bases with no gene match: 4. Germline CDR1 and CDR2: SGHNT and YYREEE (reference sequence). CDR3 nucleotide sequence: TGTGCCAGCAGCTTGTCAGGACAGGGCAACTATGGCTACACCTTC. Translated: CASSLSGQGNYGYTF.

The V call is TRBV5-8, the J call TRBJ1-1; 7 positions match TRBD1. The CDR3 is 14 amino acids. V trimming: 4 bases; J trimming: 13 bases; junction bases outside the gene matches: 16. CDR1 is SGHTS, CDR2 YDEGEE, per germline. CDR3 residues: CASSPRGILYRDFF. The CDR3 DNA reads as TGTGCCAGCAGCCCCAGGGGGATTTTATACAGGGATTTCTTT.

This chain uses TRBV27 with TRBJ2-1; D is possibly TRBD2 (7 bases). The germline V gene encodes CDR1 MNHEY and CDR2 SMNVEV (reference sequence). V was clipped by 0 bases and J by 4 bases, with 10 bases between them. This CDR3 region has 15 residues. This CDR3 reads CASSLSGGRYNEQFF. The CDR3 DNA is TGTGCCAGCAGTTTATCCGGGGGGCGATACAATGAGCAGTTCTTC.

The J gene is TRBJ2-5, the V gene TRBV7-6; D is perhaps TRBD2 (6 bases). The CDR3 length is 15 residues. V lost 6 bases and J 5 bases, leaving 19 bases between the germline ends. CDR1 is SGHVS, CDR2 FNYEAQ, per germline. The CDR3, as DNA: TGTGCCAGCAGTCAAAGGTCCGGGGGATACGAGACCCAGTACTTC. Translated, it gives CASSQRSGGYETQYF. Drawing the rest from reference TRBV7-6 and TRBJ2-5, the complete variable domain is GAGVSQSPRYKVTKRGQDVALRCDPISGHVSLYWYRQALGQGPEFLTYFNYEAQQDKSGLPNDRFSAERPEGSISTLTIQRTEQRDSAMYRCASSQRSGGYETQYFGPGTRLLVL.

The chain employs TRBV5-4 and TRBJ1-2; 9 bases line up with TRBD1. The CDR3 has 15 amino acids. V dropped 4 bases and J dropped 2; count of bases not matched to a gene: 6. The germline gives CDR1 SGHNT, CDR2 YYREEE (reference sequence). For the CDR3, the DNA is TGTGCCAGCAGCGAAGGACAGGGGACAAACTATGGCTACACCTTC. It codes for CASSEGQGTNYGYTF.

Only a few counts were recorded for this clone. The CDR3 spells CASSQDGGFPRICEETQYF. CDR3 DNA sequence: TGCGCCAGCAGCCAAGATGGGGGATTTCCCAGGATTTGCGAAGAGACCCAGTACTTC. V usage is TRBV4-1 and J usage is TRBJ2-5; TRBD1 or TRBD2 may be the D gene (5 bases each). The CDR3 is 19 amino acids. Germline V gene lookup returns CDR1 MGHRA and CDR2 YSYEKL. Deletions cut 0 bases from V and 3 bases from J, with 23 bases between.

The rearrangement uses TRBV4-2 and TRBJ2-7; a weak D match, TRBD1 (6 bases). CDR3 length equals 14 residues. V was pared by 5 bases and J by 7 bases, with 18 bases between. The germline V gene has CDR1 LGHNA and CDR2 YNFKEQ. CDR3 protein: CASSSLDRRNEQYF. In nucleotides, the CDR3 is TGTGCCAGCAGCTCGCTAGACAGGAGAAATGAGCAGTACTTC.

V usage is TRBV27 and J usage is TRBJ1-4; unclear D gene. The V gene lost 8 bases and the J gene lost 4 bases, with 11 bases spanning the gap. This CDR3 spans 13 amino acids. Per germline, CDR1 MNHEY and CDR2 SMNVEV (reference sequence). The chain's CDR3 is CASAGWGNEKLFF. CDR3 nucleotide sequence: TGTGCCAGCGCCGGGTGGGGTAATGAAAAACTGTTTTTT.

The chain employs TRBV2 and TRBJ2-7; TRBD2 aligns across 8 bases. V shed 6 bases and J 2 bases; nucleotides not matched to a gene: 6. This CDR3 has 14 amino acids. The germline gives CDR1 SNHLY, CDR2 FYNNEI. The CDR3 DNA follows: TGTGCCAGCAGCACGGACGGGAGGGCCTACGAGCAGTACTTC. As protein: CASSTDGRAYEQYF. Together with reference TRBV2 and TRBJ2-7, the CDR3 gives the full variable domain: EPEVTQTPSHQVTQMGQEVILRCVPISNHLYFYWYRQILGQKVEFLVSFYNNEISEKSEIFDDQFSVERPDGSNFTLKIRSTKLEDSAMYFCASSTDGRAYEQYFGPGTRLTVT.

This rearrangement joins TRBV28 to TRBJ2-7; 8 bases map to TRBD2. Per germline, CDR1 MDHEN and CDR2 SYDVKM. V lost 6 bases, J lost 1 base, and 11 bases stayed unmatched. The CDR3 loop spans 16 amino acids. The CDR3, as DNA: TGTGCCAGCAGACCCGCGGGGGGAAGGAATTCCTACGAGCAGTACTTC. Amino acid sequence: CASRPAGGRNSYEQYF.

Written as DNA, the CDR3 is TGTGCCAGCAGCGCGGGACAGGGGGCGCAGGGAGCTTTCTTT. As protein: CASSAGQGAQGAFF. The V and J genes are TRBV7-8 and TRBJ1-1; TRBD1 matches at 12 bases. Germline V gives CDR1 SGHVS, CDR2 FQNEAQ. The CDR3 loop spans 14 amino acids. V shed 5 bases and J 10 bases; nucleotides not matched to a gene: 8. Variable domain in full (rest from reference TRBV7-8 and TRBJ1-1): GAGVSQSPRYKVAKRGQDVALRCDPISGHVSLFWYQQALGQGPEFLTYFQNEAQLDKSGLPSDRFFAERPEGSVSTLKIQRTQQEDSAVYLCASSAGQGAQGAFFGQGTRLTVV.

This clone was counted once. The chain has TRBV28 and TRBJ1-5; possible D gene TRBD1, 6 bases. The CDR3 extends over 16 amino acids. The V end was cut by 10 bases, the J end by 1 base, with 20 bases between. Per germline, CDR1 MDHEN and CDR2 SYDVKM. The CDR3 protein is CATFEGGLRSNQPQHF. For the CDR3, the DNA is TGTGCCACCTTCGAGGGGGGGCTGAGGAGCAATCAGCCCCAGCATTTT.

In regard to this clone: This specimen includes other DNA sequences encoding the same CDR3. The CDR3 bases are TGTGCCAGCAGCCCGAGCCCTTATGAGCAGTACTTC. Encoded protein: CASSPSPYEQYF. J is TRBJ2-7 and V is TRBV7-9; D ambiguous. V lost 5 bases and J 7 bases, leaving 12 bases between the germline ends. The CDR3 is 12 amino acids. CDR1 is SEHNR and CDR2 is FQNEAQ in the germline V gene (reference sequence).

The chain is built from TRBV19 and TRBJ1-1; 7 bases map to TRBD1. Unmatched junction bases numbered 10, after V lost 7 bases and J lost 5 bases. The CDR3 runs 14 residues. Germline assignment: CDR1 LNHDA and CDR2 SQIVND (reference sequence). The CDR3 reads CASKEHRGRTEAFF. In DNA form, the CDR3 reads TGTGCCAGTAAAGAGCACAGGGGACGGACTGAAGCTTTCTTT.

This chain connects TRBV5-5 to TRBJ1-4; D call uncertain. V was pared by 0 bases and J by 5 bases, with 8 bases between. Germline V lookup: CDR1 SGHKS, CDR2 YYEKEE (reference sequence). There are 14 residues in the CDR3. The CDR3 DNA sequence: TGTGCCAGCAGCTTGGTCGTTATGAATGAAAAACTGTTTTTT. Its translation is CASSLVVMNEKLFF.

The V and J genes are TRBV21-1 and TRBJ2-2; the table assigns TRBD2, which was not confirmed against the DNA. TRBV21-1 corresponds to a pseudogene. The CDR3 length is 20 residues. CDR3 sequence: CASSKVGRPSGGSNTGELFF. The CDR3 nucleotides are TGTGCCAGCAGCAAAGTGGGCCGACCTAGCGGGGGATCCAACACCGGGGAGCTGTTTTTT.

The chain couples TRBV28 to TRBJ2-7; 9 nucleotides agree with TRBD1. V shed 2 bases, J shed 2 bases, and the junction held 4 bases outside the gene matches. The germline gives CDR1 MDHEN, CDR2 SYDVKM. The CDR3 extends over 15 amino acids. The CDR3 nucleotides read TGTGCCAGCAGTTTAGGTGGGACAGGGCCCTACGAGCAGTACTTC. This gives the protein CASSLGGTGPYEQYF.